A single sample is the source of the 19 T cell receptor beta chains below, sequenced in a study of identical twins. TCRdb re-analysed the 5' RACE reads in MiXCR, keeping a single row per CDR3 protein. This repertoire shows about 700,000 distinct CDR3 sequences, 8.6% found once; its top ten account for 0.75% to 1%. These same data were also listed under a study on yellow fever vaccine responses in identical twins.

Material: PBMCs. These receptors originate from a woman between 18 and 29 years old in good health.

CDR3 in DNA: TGTGCCAGCAGCTGGGGTATAGGGGAGACCCAGTACTTC. Protein sequence: CASSWGIGETQYF. The chain carries TRBV7-2 and TRBJ2-5; D gene unclear. The CDR3 covers 13 residues. Germline assignment: CDR1 SGHTA and CDR2 FQGNSA. V was pared by 4 bases and J by 5 bases, with 11 bases between. Variable domain in full (rest from reference TRBV7-2 and TRBJ2-5): GAGVSQSPSNKVTEKGKDVELRCDPISGHTALYWYRQSLGQGLEFLIYFQGNSAPDKSGLPSDRFSAERTGGSVSTLTIQRTQQEDSAVYLCASSWGIGETQYFGPGTRLLVL.

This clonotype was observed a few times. The CDR3 here is CASSDTEELSPDTQYF. The CDR3, as DNA: TGTGCCAGCTCCGACACAGAGGAACTTTCACCAGATACGCAGTATTTT. The V and J genes are TRBV18 and TRBJ2-3; no clear D gene. The germline V and J ends were trimmed by 6 bases and 4 bases, with 20 bases remaining between them. Looked up from germline, CDR1 is KGHSH and CDR2 is LQKENI. This CDR3 contains 16 residues.

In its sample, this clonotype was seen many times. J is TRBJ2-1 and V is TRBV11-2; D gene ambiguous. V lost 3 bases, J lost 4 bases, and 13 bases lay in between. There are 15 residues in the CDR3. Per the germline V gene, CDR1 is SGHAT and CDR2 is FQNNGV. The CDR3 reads CASSLARSGYNEQFF. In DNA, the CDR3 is TGTGCCAGCAGCTTGGCTAGGAGTGGGTACAATGAGCAGTTCTTC.

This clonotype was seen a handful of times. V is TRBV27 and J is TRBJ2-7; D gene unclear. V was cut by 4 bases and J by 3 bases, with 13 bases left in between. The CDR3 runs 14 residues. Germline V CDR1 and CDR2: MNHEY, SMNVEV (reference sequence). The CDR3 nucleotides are TGTGCCAGCAGTTCACAATCAGTCCGCTACGAGCAGTACTTC. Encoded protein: CASSSQSVRYEQYF.

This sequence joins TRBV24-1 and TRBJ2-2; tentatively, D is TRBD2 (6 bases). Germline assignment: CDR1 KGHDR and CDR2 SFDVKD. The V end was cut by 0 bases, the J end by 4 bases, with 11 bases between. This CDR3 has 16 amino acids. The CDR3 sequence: CATSDLGGGRTGELFF. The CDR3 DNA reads TGTGCCACCAGTGATTTGGGGGGAGGCCGCACCGGGGAGCTGTTTTTT.

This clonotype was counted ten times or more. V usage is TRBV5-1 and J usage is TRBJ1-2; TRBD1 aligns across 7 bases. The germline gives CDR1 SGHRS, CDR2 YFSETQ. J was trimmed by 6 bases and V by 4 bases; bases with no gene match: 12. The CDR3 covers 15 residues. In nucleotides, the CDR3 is TGCGCCAGCAGCGACGATACTCCCGGGACAGATGGCTACACCTTC. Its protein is CASSDDTPGTDGYTF.

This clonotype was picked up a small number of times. In DNA, the CDR3 is TGCGCCAGCAGCCCCACGACTAGCGGGTTCACAGATACGCAGTATTTT. Its translation is CASSPTTSGFTDTQYF. V is TRBV5-1 and J is TRBJ2-3, with TRBD2 identical over 10 bases. Germline V CDR1 and CDR2: SGHRS, YFSETQ. V lost 4 bases, J lost 2 bases, and 7 bases stayed unmatched. The CDR3 covers 16 residues.

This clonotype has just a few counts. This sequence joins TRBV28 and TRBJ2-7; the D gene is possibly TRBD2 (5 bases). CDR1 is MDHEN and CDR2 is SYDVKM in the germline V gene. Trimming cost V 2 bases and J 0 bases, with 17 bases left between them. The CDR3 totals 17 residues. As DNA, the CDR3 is TGTGCCAGCAGTTTAGGAGGTGGAGGAAAGAGCTCCTACGAGCAGTACTTC. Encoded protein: CASSLGGGGKSSYEQYF.

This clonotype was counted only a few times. CDR3 in amino acids: CASTDRGGAQFF. The CDR3 nucleotides are TGTGCCAGCACCGATAGGGGGGGGGCACAGTTCTTC. The chain employs TRBV2 and TRBJ2-1; possibly TRBD2 for D (7 bases). Trimming stripped 7 bases from V and 13 bases from J, with 17 bases between. The CDR3 length is 12 residues. Germline V gene sequence: CDR1 SNHLY, CDR2 FYNNEI.

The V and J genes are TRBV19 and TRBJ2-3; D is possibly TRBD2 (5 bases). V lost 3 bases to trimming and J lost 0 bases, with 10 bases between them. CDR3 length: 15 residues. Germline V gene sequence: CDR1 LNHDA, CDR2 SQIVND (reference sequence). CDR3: CASSIRRTSTDTQYF. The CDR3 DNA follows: TGTGCCAGTAGTATTCGGAGGACGAGCACAGATACGCAGTATTTT. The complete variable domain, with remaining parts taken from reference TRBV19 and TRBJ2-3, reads DGGITQSPKYLFRKEGQNVTLSCEQNLNHDAMYWYRQDPGQGLRLIYYSQIVNDFQKGDIAEGYSVSREKKESFPLTVTSAQKNPTAFYLCASSIRRTSTDTQYFGPGTRLTVL.

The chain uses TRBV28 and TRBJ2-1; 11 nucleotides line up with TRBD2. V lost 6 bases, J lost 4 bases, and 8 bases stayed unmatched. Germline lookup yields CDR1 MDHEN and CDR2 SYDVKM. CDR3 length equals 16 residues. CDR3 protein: CASRPLGLAAYNEQFF. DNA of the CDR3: TGTGCCAGCAGACCCTTGGGACTAGCGGCTTACAATGAGCAGTTCTTC.

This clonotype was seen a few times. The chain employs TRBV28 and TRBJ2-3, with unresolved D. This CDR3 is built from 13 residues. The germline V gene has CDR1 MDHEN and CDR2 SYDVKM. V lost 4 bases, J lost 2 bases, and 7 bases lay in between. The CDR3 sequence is CASSSRNTDTQYF. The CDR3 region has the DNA TGTGCCAGCAGTTCCAGAAACACAGATACGCAGTATTTT.

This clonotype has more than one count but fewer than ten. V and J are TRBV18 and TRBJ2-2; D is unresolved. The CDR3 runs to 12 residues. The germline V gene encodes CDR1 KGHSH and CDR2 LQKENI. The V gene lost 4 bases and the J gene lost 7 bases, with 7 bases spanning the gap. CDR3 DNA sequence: TGTGCCAGCTCACATACAAACGGGGAGCTGTTTTTT. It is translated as CASSHTNGELFF.

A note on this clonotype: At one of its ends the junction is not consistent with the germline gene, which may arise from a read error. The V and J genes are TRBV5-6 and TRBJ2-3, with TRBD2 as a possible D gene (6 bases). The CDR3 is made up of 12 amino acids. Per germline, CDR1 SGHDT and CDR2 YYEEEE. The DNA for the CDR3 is TGTGCCAGGAGCCCCTGCCTCCTGTGCGGGGATTTT. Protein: CARSPCLLCGDF.

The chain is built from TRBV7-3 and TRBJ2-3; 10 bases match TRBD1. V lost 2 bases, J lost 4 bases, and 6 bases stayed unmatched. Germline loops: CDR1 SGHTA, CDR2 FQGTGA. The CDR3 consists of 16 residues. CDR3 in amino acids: CASSLFGTGVSDTQYF. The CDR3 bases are TGTGCCAGCAGCTTATTTGGGACAGGGGTGTCAGATACGCAGTATTTT. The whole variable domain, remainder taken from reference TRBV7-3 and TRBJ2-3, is GAGVSQTPSNKVTEKGKYVELRCDPISGHTALYWYRQSLGQGPEFLIYFQGTGAADDSGLPNDRFFAVRPEGSVSTLKIQRTERGDSAVYLCASSLFGTGVSDTQYFGPGTRLTVL.

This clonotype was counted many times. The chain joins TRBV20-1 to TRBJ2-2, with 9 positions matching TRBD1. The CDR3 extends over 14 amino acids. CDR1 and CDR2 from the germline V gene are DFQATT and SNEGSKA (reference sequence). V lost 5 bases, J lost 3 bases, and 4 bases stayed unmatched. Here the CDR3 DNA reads TGCAGTGCTGGGGGACAGGGTTACACCGGGGAGCTGTTTTTT. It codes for CSAGGQGYTGELFF.

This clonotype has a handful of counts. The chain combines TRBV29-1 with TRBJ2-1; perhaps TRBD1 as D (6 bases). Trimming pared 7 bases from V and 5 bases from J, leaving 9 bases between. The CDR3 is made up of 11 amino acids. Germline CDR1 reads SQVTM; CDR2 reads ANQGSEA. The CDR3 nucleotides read TGCAGCGGTTGGACAGACAATGAGCAGTTCTTC. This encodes CSGWTDNEQFF.

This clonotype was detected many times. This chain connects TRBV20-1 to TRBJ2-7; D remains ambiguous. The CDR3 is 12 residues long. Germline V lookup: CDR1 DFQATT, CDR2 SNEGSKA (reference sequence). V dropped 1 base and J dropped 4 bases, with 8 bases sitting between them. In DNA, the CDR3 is TGCAGTGCTAGAGGCAGTGGATACGAGCAGTACTTC. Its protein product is CSARGSGYEQYF.

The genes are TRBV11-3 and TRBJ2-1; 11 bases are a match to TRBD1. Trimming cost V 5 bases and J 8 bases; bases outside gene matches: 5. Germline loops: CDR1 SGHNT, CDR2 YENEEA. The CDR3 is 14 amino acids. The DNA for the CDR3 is TGTGCCAGCAGCCCGGGACAGGGGGGCGATGAGCAGTTCTTC. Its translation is CASSPGQGGDEQFF.